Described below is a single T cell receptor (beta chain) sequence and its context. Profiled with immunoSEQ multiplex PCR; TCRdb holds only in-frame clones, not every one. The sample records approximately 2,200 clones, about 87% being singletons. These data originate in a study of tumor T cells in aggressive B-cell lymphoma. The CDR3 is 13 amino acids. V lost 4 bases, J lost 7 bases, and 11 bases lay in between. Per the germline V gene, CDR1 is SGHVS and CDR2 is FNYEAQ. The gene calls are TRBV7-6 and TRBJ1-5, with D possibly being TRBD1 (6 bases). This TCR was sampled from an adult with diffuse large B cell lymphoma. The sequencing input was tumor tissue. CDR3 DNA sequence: TGTGCCAGCAGCTCAAAACAGGGACAGCCCCAGCATTTT. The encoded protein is CASSSKQGQPQHF.